This TCR beta chain was profiled in a study of cytomegalovirus exposure and HLA in healthy donors. Study outcomes and limitations: The authors later found TCR association rates varying by HLA locus, with DRB1 most and HLA-C fewest.

The V end was cut by 5 bases, the J end by 8 bases, with 13 bases between. The CDR3 loop spans 13 amino acids. CDR1 is SNHLY, CDR2 FYNNEI, per germline. Points on this clone: The antigen is undetermined.

A multiplex PCR was run with 60 Vbeta primers and 13 Jbeta primers. Libraries were prepared by immunoSEQ multiplex PCR; TCRdb keeps only in-frame clonotypes and omits some of them. This sample's table has roughly 120,000 clones. This clonotype was sampled from a man aged 25-45 years in good health and CMV-seronegative. The chain employs TRBV2 and TRBJ2-1, with D unclear. Source material: PBMCs. This chain's CDR3 is CASSQIGADEQFF. The DNA for the CDR3 is TGTGCCAGCAGTCAAATCGGAGCAGATGAGCAGTTCTTC.